The 8 T cell receptor beta chains in this list originate from one sample, sequenced in a study of blood T cell repertoires in COVID-19. The method was immunoSEQ multiplex PCR; TCRdb's version includes in-frame clones alone and lacks a portion of them. This table has under 400,000 clones, almost 90% appearing once. Sequenced material: peripheral blood. These receptors came from a man younger than 35 with active or convalescent COVID-19.

The genes are TRBV4-1 and TRBJ1-6; unclear D gene. Trimming pared 4 bases from V and 5 bases from J, leaving 12 bases between. The CDR3 length is 15 residues. Germline V gene data show CDR1 as MGHRA and CDR2 as YSYEKL. In nucleotides, the CDR3 is TGCGCCAGCAGCCTCGCGGCGGCAGATAATTCACCCCTCCACTTT. Its protein is CASSLAAADNSPLHF.

This chain links TRBV9 with TRBJ2-7; 8 bases agree with TRBD1. Unmatched junction bases numbered 6, after V lost 4 bases and J lost 3 bases. Germline V CDR1 and CDR2: SGDLS, YYNGEE. The CDR3 is 14 residues long. CDR3 sequence reads: CASSPGDRNYEQYF. CDR3 bases: TGTGCCAGCAGCCCAGGGGACAGGAACTACGAGCAGTACTTC.

This clone was counted once. The rearrangement links TRBV4-2 to TRBJ2-7, with D uncertain. Trimming shortened V by 4 bases and J by 2 bases, and 12 bases separated the two germline ends. The CDR3 is 14 residues long. The germline V gene has CDR1 LGHNA and CDR2 YNFKEQ. The CDR3 reads CASSPTVAAYEQYF. The CDR3 DNA is TGTGCCAGCAGCCCCACAGTTGCAGCCTACGAGCAGTACTTC.

This chain connects TRBV5-6 to TRBJ1-3, with D uncertain. Looked up from germline, CDR1 is SGHDT and CDR2 is YYEEEE. V dropped 4 bases and J dropped 0 bases, with 14 bases sitting between them. CDR3 size: 16 residues. The CDR3 reads CASSAGGLFSGNTIYF. In DNA, the CDR3 is TGTGCCAGCAGCGCCGGAGGGCTTTTCTCTGGAAACACCATATATTTT.

This clone appeared once. The chain is built from TRBV5-1 and TRBJ2-7, with 8 bases identical to TRBD2. With 4 bases clipped from V and 2 bases from J, the junction kept 17 bases outside the gene matches. CDR1 is SGHRS and CDR2 is YFSETQ in the germline V gene. The CDR3 contains 18 residues. DNA for the CDR3: TGCGCCAGCAGCCTGGGCCCACTCACTAGCGGATATGCCTACGAGCAGTACTTC. Protein: CASSLGPLTSGYAYEQYF.

The chain joins TRBV28 to TRBJ2-7, with TRBD1 matching 7 bases. Germline CDR1 is MDHEN and CDR2 is SYDVKM. V shed 5 bases and J 5 bases; nucleotides not matched to a gene: 12. There are 15 residues in the CDR3. The CDR3 region has the DNA TGTGCCAGCAGTCCGTACAGGGACAGACGACACGAGCAGTACTTC. This sequence encodes CASSPYRDRRHEQYF.

The chain has TRBV23-1 and TRBJ2-3; no firm D call. TRBV23-1 is an open reading frame, and its role is uncertain. The CDR3 is 12 amino acids. The V end was cut by 1 base, the J end by 5 bases, with 4 bases between. This chain's CDR3 is CASSQFLDTQYF. CDR3 in DNA: TGCGCCAGCAGTCAATTTCTAGATACGCAGTATTTT.

The chain carries TRBV7-2 and TRBJ1-1; possible D gene TRBD1, 5 bases. V was clipped by 2 bases and J by 8 bases, with 12 bases between them. The CDR3 consists of 13 residues. Germline CDR1 is SGHTA and CDR2 is FQGNSA. The CDR3 here is CASSLTGPKEAFF. The CDR3 DNA is TGTGCCAGCAGCTTAACAGGCCCTAAGGAAGCTTTCTTT.